This note documents a single T cell receptor (beta chain) sequence. Its antigen is unidentified. V gave up 2 bases and J gave up 6 bases; unmatched junction bases: 11. CDR3 size: 17 residues. Germline assignment: CDR1 SGHTA and CDR2 FQGNSA. The data were taken from a study of T-cell memory formation after mild COVID-19. Overall study results and limits: Among CD4+ contracting clones, most were CM and EM, and CD8+ ones EMRA.

A single record per CDR3 protein comes from TCRdb applying MiXCR to the 5' RACE reads. This sample has approximately 430,000 distinct CDR3 sequences, with under 25% found just once. The sequencing input was PBMCs or a T cell subset sorted from them (not recorded which). This receptor was identified in an adult woman who had mild COVID-19 (a few samples of this study predate the infection). Cell type and time point are not known. The J gene is TRBJ1-5, the V gene TRBV7-2; 9 positions agree with TRBD1. This CDR3 reads CASSLTGGAGGSQPQHF. The CDR3 nucleotides read TGTGCCAGCAGCTTAACAGGGGGCGCGGGAGGCAGTCAGCCCCAGCATTTT.